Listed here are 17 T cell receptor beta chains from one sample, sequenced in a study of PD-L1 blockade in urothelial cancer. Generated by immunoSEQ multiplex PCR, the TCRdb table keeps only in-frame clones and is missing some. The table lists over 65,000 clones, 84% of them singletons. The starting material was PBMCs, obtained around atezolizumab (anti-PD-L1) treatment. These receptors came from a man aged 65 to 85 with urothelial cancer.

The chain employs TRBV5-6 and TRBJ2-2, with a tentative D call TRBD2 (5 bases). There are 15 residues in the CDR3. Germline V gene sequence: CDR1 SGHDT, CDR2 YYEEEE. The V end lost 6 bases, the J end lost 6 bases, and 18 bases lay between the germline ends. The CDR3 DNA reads TGTGCCAGCAAGCCCACTAGGCGGATTCCCGGGGAGCTGTTTTTT. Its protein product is CASKPTRRIPGELFF.

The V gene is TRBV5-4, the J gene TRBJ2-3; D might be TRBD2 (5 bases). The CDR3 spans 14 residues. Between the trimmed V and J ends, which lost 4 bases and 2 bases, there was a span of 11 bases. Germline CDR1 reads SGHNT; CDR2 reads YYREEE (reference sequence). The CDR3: CASSAGIFTDTQYF. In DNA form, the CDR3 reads TGTGCCAGCAGCGCCGGGATCTTCACAGATACGCAGTATTTT.

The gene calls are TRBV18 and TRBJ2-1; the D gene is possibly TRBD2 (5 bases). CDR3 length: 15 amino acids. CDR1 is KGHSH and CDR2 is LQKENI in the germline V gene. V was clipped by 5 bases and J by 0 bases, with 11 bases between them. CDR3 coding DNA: TGTGCCAGCTCATCCCGGGATAGCTCCTACAATGAGCAGTTCTTC. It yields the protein CASSSRDSSYNEQFF.

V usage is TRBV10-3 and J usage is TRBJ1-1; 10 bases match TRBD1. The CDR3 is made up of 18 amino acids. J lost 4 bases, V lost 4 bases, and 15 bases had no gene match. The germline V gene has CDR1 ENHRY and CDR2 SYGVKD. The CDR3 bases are TGTGCCATCAGTGCCAGACAGGGGGCGTCTCAGGTAGGCACTGAAGCTTTCTTT. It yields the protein CAISARQGASQVGTEAFF.

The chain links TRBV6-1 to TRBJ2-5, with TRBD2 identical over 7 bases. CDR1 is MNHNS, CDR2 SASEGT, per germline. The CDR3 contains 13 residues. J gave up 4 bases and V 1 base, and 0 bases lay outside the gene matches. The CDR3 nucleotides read TGTGCCAGCAGTGAAGGCGGGAGAGAGACCCAGTACTTC. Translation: CASSEGGRETQYF.

The chain's CDR3 is CASSFRAGGWYNEQFF. CDR3 DNA sequence: TGTGCCAGCAGCTTCAGAGCGGGAGGATGGTACAATGAGCAGTTCTTC. The rearrangement uses TRBV11-2 and TRBJ2-1, with TRBD2 matching over 9 bases. There are 16 residues in the CDR3. Germline assignment: CDR1 SGHAT and CDR2 FQNNGV. V lost 3 bases, J lost 4 bases, and 7 bases stayed unmatched.

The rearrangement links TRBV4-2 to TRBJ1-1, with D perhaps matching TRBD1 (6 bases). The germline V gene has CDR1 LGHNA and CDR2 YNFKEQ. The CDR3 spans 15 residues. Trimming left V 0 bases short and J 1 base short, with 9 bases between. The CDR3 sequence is CASSQDPRGNTEAFF. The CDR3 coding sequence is TGTGCCAGCAGCCAAGACCCCAGGGGGAACACTGAAGCTTTCTTT.

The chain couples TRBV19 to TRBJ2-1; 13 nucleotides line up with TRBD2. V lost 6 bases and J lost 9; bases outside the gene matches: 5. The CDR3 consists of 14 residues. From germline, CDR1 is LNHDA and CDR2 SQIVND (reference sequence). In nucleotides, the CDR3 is TGTGCCAGTAGACTACTAGCGGGAGGGGGTGAGCAGTTCTTC. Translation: CASRLLAGGGEQFF.

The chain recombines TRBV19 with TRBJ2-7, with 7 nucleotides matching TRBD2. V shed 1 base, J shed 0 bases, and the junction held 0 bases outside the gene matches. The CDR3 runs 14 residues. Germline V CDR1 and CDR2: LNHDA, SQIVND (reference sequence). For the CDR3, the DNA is TGTGCCAGTAGTATAGCGGGAGGCTCCTACGAGCAGTACTTC. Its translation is CASSIAGGSYEQYF.

DNA for the CDR3: TGCAGCGTTGATACGGTCGGGAGCTCCTACAATGAGCAGTTCTTC. Protein sequence: CSVDTVGSSYNEQFF. The V and J genes are TRBV29-1 and TRBJ2-1, with a possible D match to TRBD2 (6 bases). Trimming removed 3 bases from V and 0 bases from J, with 12 bases in between. This CDR3 spans 15 amino acids. Germline V gene sequence: CDR1 SQVTM, CDR2 ANQGSEA.

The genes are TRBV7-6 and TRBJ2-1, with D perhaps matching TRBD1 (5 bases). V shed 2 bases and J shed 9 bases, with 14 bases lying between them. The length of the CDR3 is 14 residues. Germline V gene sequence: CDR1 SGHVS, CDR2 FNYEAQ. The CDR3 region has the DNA TGTGCCAGCAGCTTAAGGGGATTGATTCCTGAGCAGTTCTTC. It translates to CASSLRGLIPEQFF.

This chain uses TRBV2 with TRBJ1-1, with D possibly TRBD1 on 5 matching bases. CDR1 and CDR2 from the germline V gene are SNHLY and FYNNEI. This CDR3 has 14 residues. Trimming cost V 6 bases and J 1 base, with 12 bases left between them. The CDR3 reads CASRGGARNTEAFF. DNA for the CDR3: TGTGCCAGCAGGGGAGGGGCCAGGAACACTGAAGCTTTCTTT.

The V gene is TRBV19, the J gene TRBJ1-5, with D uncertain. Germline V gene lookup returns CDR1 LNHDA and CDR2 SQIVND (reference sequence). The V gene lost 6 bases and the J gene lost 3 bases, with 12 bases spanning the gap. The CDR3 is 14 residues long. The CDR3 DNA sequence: TGTGCCAGTAGCCACCGGGAGATCAATCAGCCCCAGCATTTT. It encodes CASSHREINQPQHF. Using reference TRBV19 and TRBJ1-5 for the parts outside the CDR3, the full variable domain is DGGITQSPKYLFRKEGQNVTLSCEQNLNHDAMYWYRQDPGQGLRLIYYSQIVNDFQKGDIAEGYSVSREKKESFPLTVTSAQKNPTAFYLCASSHREINQPQHFGDGTRLSIL.

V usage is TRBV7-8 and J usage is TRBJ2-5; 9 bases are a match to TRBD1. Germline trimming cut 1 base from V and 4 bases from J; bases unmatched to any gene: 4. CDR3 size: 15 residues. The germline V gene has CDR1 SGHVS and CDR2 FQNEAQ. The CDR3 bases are TGTGCCAGCAGCTTAGGGACAGGGGCCCGAGAGACCCAGTACTTC. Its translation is CASSLGTGARETQYF.

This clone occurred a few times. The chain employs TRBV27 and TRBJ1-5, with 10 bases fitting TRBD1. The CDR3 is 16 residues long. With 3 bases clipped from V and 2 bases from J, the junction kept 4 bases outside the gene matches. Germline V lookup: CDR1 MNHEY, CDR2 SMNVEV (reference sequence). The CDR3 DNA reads TGTGCCAGCAGTTTTCGGGGGACAGGGGGCAATCAGCCCCAGCATTTT. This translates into CASSFRGTGGNQPQHF.

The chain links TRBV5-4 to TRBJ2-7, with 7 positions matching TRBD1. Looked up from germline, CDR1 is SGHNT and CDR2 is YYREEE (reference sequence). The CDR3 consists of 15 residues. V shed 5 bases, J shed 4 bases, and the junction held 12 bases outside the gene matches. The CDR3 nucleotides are TGTGCCAGCAGTGACATCGACAGGGTGGGATACGAGCAGTACTTC. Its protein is CASSDIDRVGYEQYF. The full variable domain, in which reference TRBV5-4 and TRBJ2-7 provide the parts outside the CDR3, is ETGVTQSPTHLIKTRGQQVTLRCSSQSGHNTVSWYQQALGQGPQFIFQYYREEENGRGNFPPRFSGLQFPNYSSELNVNALELDDSALYLCASSDIDRVGYEQYFGPGTRLTVT.

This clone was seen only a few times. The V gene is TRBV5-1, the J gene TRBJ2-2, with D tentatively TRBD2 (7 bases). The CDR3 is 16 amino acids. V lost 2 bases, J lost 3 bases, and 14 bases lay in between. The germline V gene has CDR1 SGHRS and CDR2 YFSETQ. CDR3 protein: CASSFGGAQDTGELFF. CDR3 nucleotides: TGCGCCAGCAGCTTTGGGGGGGCGCAAGACACCGGGGAGCTGTTTTTT.